The present T cell receptor beta chain was sequenced within a study of blood T cell repertoires in COVID-19. On the study more broadly: Donors in the United States, Italy and Spain gave samples during acute or convalescent COVID-19.

The data were produced by immunoSEQ multiplex PCR, yet TCRdb's version contains in-frame clones alone and is incomplete. The table has under 150,000 clones, around four fifths seen once. This clone is a singleton in its sample. CDR1 is KGHDR and CDR2 is SFDVKD in the germline V gene. The V gene lost 3 bases and the J gene lost 5 bases, with 12 bases spanning the gap. The CDR3 contains 14 residues. The sequenced sample was peripheral blood. The chain recombines TRBV24-1 with TRBJ1-1, with a tentative D call TRBD1 (6 bases). This TCR was sampled from a human donor in a cohort sampled during active COVID-19. Here the CDR3 DNA reads TGTGCCACCAGTGATCCCGGAACAGGGACTGAAGCTTTCTTT. It is translated as CATSDPGTGTEAFF.